A selection of T cell receptor beta chains follows, all from one sample in a study of blood T cell repertoires in COVID-19. Sequencing was performed with immunoSEQ multiplex PCR; in TCRdb, only in-frame clones are kept and a portion is missing. The top ten clones hold around 3% of a sample with approximately 350,000 clones, around 90% of them seen once. Sequences were obtained from peripheral blood. These receptors were taken from a woman in her twenties or thirties with COVID-19, enrolled during active disease. Both conserved end residues are part of each CDR3. Each record gives: CDR3 protein, CDR3 DNA, V gene, clone size, D gene, J gene. The D gene is left open where the match is weak. Clone size is stated in some rows and not others, as once, few, many or a class when expanded.

CDR3aa: CASSLGGQGSYGYTF
CDR3nt: TGTGCCAGCAGCTTAGGGGGACAGGGAAGCTATGGCTACACCTTC
v_gene: TRBV11-3
abundance: NA
d_gene: TRBD1
j_gene: TRBJ1-2

CDR3aa: CASSETRQYF
CDR3nt: TGTGCCAGCAGTGAAACCAGGCAGTACTTC
v_gene: TRBV6-1
abundance: NA
d_gene: NA
j_gene: TRBJ2-7

CDR3aa: CASSEVGRRSTEAFF
CDR3nt: TGTGCCAGCAGTGAAGTAGGACGGAGGTCCACTGAAGCTTTCTTT
v_gene: TRBV2
abundance: NA
d_gene: NA
j_gene: TRBJ1-1

CDR3aa: CATSRDRDRDPSGYTF
CDR3nt: TGTGCCACCAGCAGAGACCGGGACAGGGACCCCAGTGGCTACACCTTC
v_gene: TRBV15
abundance: NA
d_gene: TRBD1
j_gene: TRBJ1-2

CDR3aa: CASSPGLAWETQYF
CDR3nt: TGTGCCAGCAGTCCGGGACTAGCTTGGGAGACCCAGTACTTC
v_gene: TRBV6-6
abundance: NA
d_gene: TRBD2
j_gene: TRBJ2-5

CDR3aa: CASSQRFDSPYGYTF
CDR3nt: TGCGCCAGCAGCCAACGATTCGACAGCCCTTATGGCTACACCTTC
v_gene: TRBV4-1
abundance: NA
d_gene: NA
j_gene: TRBJ1-2

CDR3aa: CASSPGGVYGYTF
CDR3nt: TGTGCCAGCAGTCCAGGGGGCGTCTATGGCTACACCTTC
v_gene: TRBV12-3/TRBV12-4
abundance: NA
d_gene: TRBD1
j_gene: TRBJ1-2

CDR3aa: CASSYSGLARSGTQYF
CDR3nt: TGTGCCAGCAGTTACTCGGGACTAGCAAGAAGCGGGACGCAGTATTTT
v_gene: TRBV6-2/TRBV6-3
abundance: NA
d_gene: TRBD2
j_gene: TRBJ2-3

CDR3aa: CASKKTGGKETQYF
CDR3nt: TGTGCCAGCAAAAAGACAGGGGGCAAGGAGACCCAGTACTTC
v_gene: TRBV27
abundance: NA
d_gene: TRBD1
j_gene: TRBJ2-5

CDR3aa: CASSFWGRDEKLFF
CDR3nt: TGTGCCAGCAGCTTCTGGGGGCGGGATGAAAAACTGTTTTTT
v_gene: TRBV7-9
abundance: NA
d_gene: NA
j_gene: TRBJ1-4

CDR3aa: CASSMGGGVTDTQYF
CDR3nt: TGTGCCAGTAGTATGGGCGGGGGTGTGACAGATACGCAGTATTTT
v_gene: TRBV19
abundance: NA
d_gene: TRBD2
j_gene: TRBJ2-3

CDR3aa: CASSFVSIGGEAFF
CDR3nt: TGTGCCAGCAGCTTTGTAAGCATAGGGGGTGAAGCTTTCTTT
v_gene: TRBV7-9
abundance: NA
d_gene: NA
j_gene: TRBJ1-1

CDR3aa: CASSESMRGEQFF
CDR3nt: TGCGCCAGCAGTGAGAGCATGAGGGGGGAGCAGTTCTTC
v_gene: TRBV10-1
abundance: few
d_gene: NA
j_gene: TRBJ2-1

CDR3aa: CASSIGTGSNQPQHF
CDR3nt: TGTGCCAGCAGCATCGGGACAGGGAGCAATCAGCCCCAGCATTTT
v_gene: TRBV27
abundance: NA
d_gene: TRBD1
j_gene: TRBJ1-5

CDR3aa: CASSPTQTYEQYF
CDR3nt: TGTGCCAGCTCGCCTACTCAAACCTACGAGCAGTACTTC
v_gene: TRBV18
abundance: NA
d_gene: NA
j_gene: TRBJ2-7

CDR3aa: CASSDRANYGYTF
CDR3nt: TGCGCCAGCTCGGACAGGGCAAACTATGGCTACACCTTC
v_gene: TRBV5-1
abundance: NA
d_gene: TRBD1
j_gene: TRBJ1-2

CDR3aa: CATSDRASGSIETQYF
CDR3nt: TGTGCCACCAGTGATAGGGCTAGCGGGAGTATCGAGACCCAGTACTTC
v_gene: TRBV24-1
abundance: NA
d_gene: TRBD2
j_gene: TRBJ2-5

CDR3aa: CAMTGAGTDTQYF
CDR3nt: TGTGCCATGACAGGGGCGGGGACAGATACGCAGTATTTT
v_gene: TRBV10-3
abundance: NA
d_gene: TRBD1
j_gene: TRBJ2-3

CDR3aa: CASSPRTGEETQYF
CDR3nt: TGTGCCAGCTCACCGAGGACAGGGGAAGAGACCCAGTACTTC
v_gene: TRBV18
abundance: NA
d_gene: TRBD1
j_gene: TRBJ2-5

CDR3aa: CASSPSLFGTGADTQYF
CDR3nt: TGTGCCAGCAGCCCTTCCCTTTTTGGGACAGGGGCAGATACGCAGTATTTT
v_gene: TRBV7-2
abundance: NA
d_gene: TRBD1
j_gene: TRBJ2-3

CDR3aa: CASSIDRGMNTEAFF
CDR3nt: TGTGCCAGTAGTATAGACAGGGGTATGAACACTGAAGCTTTCTTT
v_gene: TRBV19
abundance: NA
d_gene: NA
j_gene: TRBJ1-1

CDR3aa: CASSPDKEFSGYTF
CDR3nt: TGTGCCAGCAGCCCCGACAAGGAATTTAGTGGCTACACCTTC
v_gene: TRBV7-9
abundance: NA
d_gene: NA
j_gene: TRBJ1-2

CDR3aa: CASSSIRDRGNTEAFF
CDR3nt: TGTGCCAGCTCCAGTATACGGGACAGAGGAAACACTGAAGCTTTCTTT
v_gene: TRBV28
abundance: NA
d_gene: TRBD1
j_gene: TRBJ1-1

CDR3aa: CATSRVRSTVSNQPQHF
CDR3nt: TGTGCCACCAGCAGAGTGCGTAGTACAGTGAGCAATCAGCCCCAGCATTTT
v_gene: TRBV15
abundance: NA
d_gene: NA
j_gene: TRBJ1-5

CDR3aa: CASSKSLTGVPYEQYF
CDR3nt: TGTGCCAGCAGCAAATCCCTGACAGGGGTCCCCTACGAGCAGTACTTC
v_gene: TRBV21-1
abundance: NA
d_gene: NA
j_gene: TRBJ2-7

CDR3aa: CAISNSTSSTDTQYF
CDR3nt: TGTGCCATCAGTAACAGCACTTCTAGCACAGATACGCAGTATTTT
v_gene: TRBV10-3
abundance: NA
d_gene: NA
j_gene: TRBJ2-3

CDR3aa: CASSPRSGETTEAFF
CDR3nt: TGTGCCAGCAGCCCCCGCTCCGGGGAAACTACTGAAGCTTTCTTT
v_gene: TRBV11-2
abundance: NA
d_gene: NA
j_gene: TRBJ1-1

CDR3aa: CASSARQGETEAFF
CDR3nt: TGCGCCAGCAGCGCAAGACAGGGAGAGACTGAAGCTTTCTTT
v_gene: TRBV5-1
abundance: once
d_gene: TRBD1
j_gene: TRBJ1-1

CDR3aa: CASSPYYGRLNTGELFF
CDR3nt: TGTGCCAGCAGCCCGTACTACGGGAGGTTGAACACCGGGGAGCTGTTTTTT
v_gene: TRBV7-2
abundance: NA
d_gene: TRBD2
j_gene: TRBJ2-2

CDR3aa: CASSFKDREIQETQYF
CDR3nt: TGTGCCAGCAGCTTCAAAGACAGGGAGATCCAAGAGACCCAGTACTTC
v_gene: TRBV7-2
abundance: NA
d_gene: TRBD1
j_gene: TRBJ2-5

CDR3aa: CASSIVTAYKIYGYTF
CDR3nt: TGTGCCAGTAGTATAGTGACAGCTTATAAGATCTATGGCTACACCTTC
v_gene: TRBV19
abundance: NA
d_gene: NA
j_gene: TRBJ1-2

CDR3aa: CASSEQAEAFF
CDR3nt: TGTGCCAGCAGTGAACAGGCTGAAGCTTTCTTT
v_gene: TRBV6-1
abundance: NA
d_gene: NA
j_gene: TRBJ1-1

CDR3aa: CASSKEGTEPLYQETQYF
CDR3nt: TGTGCCAGCAGCAAAGAAGGGACAGAGCCCCTGTACCAAGAGACCCAGTACTTC
v_gene: TRBV21-1
abundance: NA
d_gene: NA
j_gene: TRBJ2-5

CDR3aa: CASSQGGVNTEAFF
CDR3nt: TGTGCCAGCAGCCAAGGCGGGGTTAACACTGAAGCTTTCTTT
v_gene: TRBV3-1/TRBV3-2
abundance: NA
d_gene: NA
j_gene: TRBJ1-1

CDR3aa: CASSLVLAGGPDTQYF
CDR3nt: TGTGCCAGCAGCTTAGTCCTAGCGGGAGGGCCGGATACGCAGTATTTT
v_gene: TRBV11-3
abundance: NA
d_gene: TRBD2
j_gene: TRBJ2-3

CDR3aa: CASSRRGSSYNSPLHF
CDR3nt: TGTGCCAGCAGCAGGCGGGGCAGCTCCTATAATTCACCCCTCCACTTT
v_gene: TRBV21-1
abundance: NA
d_gene: NA
j_gene: TRBJ1-6